These 21 T cell receptor beta chains were all obtained from the same sample, sequenced in a study of tumor and adjacent non-tumor tissue in lung cancer. The library came from three nested PCR rounds adapted from ARM-PCR protocols. TCRdb independently ran MiXCR on the multiplex PCR reads; one entry per CDR3 protein. The sample lists 120,000 or so distinct CDR3 sequences; approximately 66% were seen once. The template was RNA from unsorted bulk tissue. Sequencing input: lung tumor tissue. These receptors came from a man aged 25-45 years with non-small cell lung cancer.

Of note for this clonotype: A much larger clone differs by one base, so this may be a read error. The final CDR3 position lacks the conserved phenylalanine or tryptophan, pointing to a likely read error. The V and J genes are TRBV29-1 and TRBJ1-4; D not resolved. V gave up 5 bases and J gave up 4 bases, with 2 bases separating them. The germline V gene has CDR1 SQVTM and CDR2 ANQGSEA. The CDR3 runs 10 residues. CDR3 protein: CSVRNEKLFL. CDR3 nucleotides: TGCAGCGTTCGTAATGAAAAACTGTTTCTT.

Worth noting for this clonotype: This may come from a read error, since a much larger clone is one base off. The chain links TRBV5-6 to TRBJ1-1; D not certain. Trimming took off 4 bases at V and 1 base at J, with 11 bases between the two ends. Germline lookup yields CDR1 SGHDT and CDR2 YYEEEE. This CDR3 contains 14 residues. The CDR3 DNA reads TGTGCCAGCAGCCTACTTGAGGCGAACACTGAAGCTTTCTTT. Protein: CASSLLEANTEAFF.

This clonotype has a single count. The rearrangement links TRBV6-6 to TRBJ2-7; no clear D gene. The CDR3 sequence is 13 residues long. Germline loops: CDR1 MNHNY, CDR2 SVGAGI (reference sequence). CDR3 in amino acids: CASSRNSYYDQYV. CDR3 bases: TGTGCCAGCTCTCGCAACAGCTACTACGATCAGTACGTC.

This clonotype is a singleton in its sample. The conserved phenylalanine or tryptophan is not found at the CDR3 terminus, so this likely reflects a read error. This chain joins TRBV11-2 and TRBJ1-6, with D tentatively TRBD1 (5 bases). This CDR3 comprises 17 residues. The germline V gene encodes CDR1 SGHAT and CDR2 FQNNGV. The CDR3 region has the DNA TGTGCCAGCAGCCGATACTCGTCCGGGACGGCTAATTCAGCCCTCCACTCT. Its protein product is CASSRYSSGTANSALHS.

This clonotype was seen a handful of times. A much larger clonotype is one base distant, so this may be a read error. The genes are TRBV6-2 or TRBV6-3 and TRBJ1-5, with 8 bases identical to TRBD1. The DNA end lines up better with TRBJ2-3; the J call may be wrong. Germline-derived CDR1 and CDR2 are MNHEY and SVGEGT. This CDR3 is built from 15 residues. The DNA for the CDR3 is TGTGCCAGCAGTCCCAGGGGGCTCACTATTCAGCCCCAGTATTTT. Translated: CASSPRGLTIQPQYF.

This clonotype was detected ten times or more. The gene calls are TRBV4-2 and TRBJ1-2; no clear D gene. The CDR3 is 15 amino acids. Looked up from germline, CDR1 is LGHNA and CDR2 is YNFKEQ. V lost 0 bases and J lost 3, with 11 bases in between. The DNA for the CDR3 is TGTGCCAGCAGCCAAGATCGTATAGAACACTATGGCTACACCTTC. Residues: CASSQDRIEHYGYTF.

Notes on this clonotype: A much bigger clone sits one base away, suggesting this may be a read error. The rearrangement joins TRBV29-1 to TRBJ2-3; D is unclear. The CDR3 length is 17 residues. CDR1 is SQVTM, CDR2 ANQGSEA, per germline. V was trimmed by 0 bases and J by 2 bases, leaving 18 bases between them. DNA of the CDR3: TGCAGCGTTGAAGATCCCCTAACGGAAATGTACACAGATACGCAGTATTTT. It codes for CSVEDPLTEMYTDTQYF.

Concerning this clonotype: A clone one base away is much larger, so this may be a read error. The V and J genes are TRBV12-3 or TRBV12-4 and TRBJ1-5; D not resolved. The CDR3 runs to 14 residues. Trimming cost V 7 bases and J 1 base, with 11 bases left between them. CDR3: CASNRGVSNQPQHF. Written as DNA, the CDR3 is TGTGCCAGCAACCGCGGCGTCAGCAATCAGCCCCAGCATTTT.

On this clonotype: One end of the junction fails to match germline, which may point to a read error. This chain links TRBV11-2 with TRBJ2-1; D is ambiguous. The CDR3 is made up of 16 amino acids. Germline CDR1 is SGHAT and CDR2 is FQNNGV. The CDR3 region is CDSSYATWPSYNEQFF. CDR3 nucleotide sequence: TGTGACAGCAGTTATGCGACATGGCCCTCCTACAATGAGCAGTTCTTC.

For this clonotype: A read error may explain this, as a much larger clone is one base away. The chain joins TRBV6-5 to TRBJ1-2; D not certain. With 2 bases removed from V and 2 bases from J, the gap between germline ends came to 12 bases. The CDR3 loop spans 15 amino acids. From germline, CDR1 is MNHEY and CDR2 SVGAGI. CDR3 nucleotide sequence: TGTGCCAGCAGTTACCGGCTTGGGATCAACTATGGCTACACCTTC. It is translated as CASSYRLGINYGYTF.

As regards this clonotype: The junction departs from the called germline gene at one end, perhaps through a read error. The V gene is TRBV6-5, the J gene TRBJ1-4; 8 bases map to TRBD1. The CDR3 runs 16 residues. Germline V gives CDR1 MNHEY, CDR2 SVGAGI. The CDR3 loop reads CVSRPGGRGLKEKLFF. The CDR3 DNA reads as TGTGTCAGCAGACCCGGTGGCAGGGGGCTGAAAGAAAAACTGTTTTTT.

The chain employs TRBV6-5 and TRBJ2-1; no clear D gene. The length of the CDR3 is 13 residues. Germline-derived CDR1 and CDR2 are MNHEY and SVGAGI. V was shortened by 0 bases and J by 7 bases, with 7 bases between the two germline ends. The CDR3 sequence: CASSYSIWNEQFF. The CDR3 DNA is TGTGCCAGCAGTTACTCGATCTGGAATGAGCAGTTCTTC.

Concerning this clonotype itself: A much bigger clone sits one base away, suggesting this may be a read error. V and J are TRBV5-6 and TRBJ2-7, with 8 bases fitting TRBD1. The J segment lost 2 bases and the V segment lost 3 bases, leaving 10 bases of the junction unmatched. The germline V gene encodes CDR1 SGHDT and CDR2 YYEEEE. The CDR3 contains 16 residues. In DNA, the CDR3 is TGTGCCAGCAGCTCGTCATTGGGACAGGCTACCTACGAGCAGTACTTC. Protein sequence: CASSSSLGQATYEQYF.

The genes are TRBV20-1 and TRBJ2-2, with 7 bases identical to TRBD2. Germline CDR1 reads DFQATT; CDR2 reads SNEGSKA (reference sequence). The CDR3 totals 16 residues. Here the CDR3 DNA reads TGCAATGCCAGAGATGAAAAGCGGGGTAGCACCGGGGAGCTGTTTTTT. Protein sequence: CNARDEKRGSTGELFF.

To note about this clonotype: Here the CDR3 omits its conserved ending phenylalanine or tryptophan, so a read error is the likely source. The chain combines TRBV20-1 with TRBJ1-5, with D perhaps TRBD1 (6 bases). With 8 bases removed from V and 3 bases from J, the gap between germline ends came to 20 bases. CDR3 length: 15 residues. Germline values: CDR1 DFQATT, CDR2 SNEGSKA (reference sequence). CDR3 sequence (DNA): TGCAGTTCTGGCCTACAGGGACACTTCAATCAGCCCCAGCATTTG. As protein: CSSGLQGHFNQPQHL.

As concerns this clonotype: Mismatch with germline at one junction end may stem from a read error. J is TRBJ1-1 and V is TRBV11-1; D remains ambiguous. The CDR3 spans 12 residues. CDR1 SGHAT and CDR2 FQDESV come from the germline V gene (reference sequence). CDR3 coding DNA: TGTGCCATCAGCCTCGACTACACTGTAGCTTTCTTT. Translation: CAISLDYTVAFF. The whole variable domain, remainder taken from reference TRBV11-1 and TRBJ1-1, is EAEVAQSPRYKITEKSQAVAFWCDPISGHATLYWYRQILGQGPELLVQFQDESVVDDSQLPKDRFSAERLKGVDSTLKIQPAELGDSAMYLCAISLDYTVAFFGQGTRLTVV.

A word on this clonotype: This may be a read error: a much more frequent sequence differs by one nucleotide. This chain uses TRBV20-1 with TRBJ2-3, with D tentatively TRBD1 or TRBD2 (5 bases each). The germline V gene has CDR1 DFQATT and CDR2 SNEGSKA (reference sequence). The CDR3 extends over 16 amino acids. The CDR3 is CSARGDPGASTDRQYF. The CDR3 DNA reads TGCAGTGCTAGAGGGGACCCCGGGGCTAGCACAGATAGGCAGTATTTT.

About this clonotype itself: One base away lies a much larger clone, so this may be a sequencing read error. The gene calls are TRBV20-1 and TRBJ2-3; TRBD2 aligns across 10 bases. There are 16 residues in the CDR3. Trimming cost V 8 bases and J 2 bases; bases outside gene matches: 13. Per germline, CDR1 DFQATT and CDR2 SNEGSKA (reference sequence). The CDR3 is CSTIHLAGGITDTQYF. In nucleotides, the CDR3 is TGCAGTACGATTCACTTAGCGGGGGGTATCACAGATACGCAGTATTTT.

Remarks on this clonotype: One junction end does not reproduce the germline sequence, and a read error may be involved. The rearrangement joins TRBV20-1 to TRBJ2-2; 10 nucleotides align to TRBD1. The CDR3 totals 15 residues. Germline lookup yields CDR1 DFQATT and CDR2 SNEGSKA (reference sequence). The CDR3 sequence is CNTPRQGAGTGGLFF. In DNA form, the CDR3 reads TGCAATACTCCTCGACAGGGGGCAGGGACCGGGGGGCTGTTTTTT.

The chain has TRBV19 and TRBJ1-1; D is unclear. The CDR3 extends over 14 amino acids. Germline values: CDR1 LNHDA, CDR2 SQIVND (reference sequence). Trimming took 3 bases from V and 0 from J, leaving 8 bases between them. CDR3 DNA sequence: TGTGCCAGTAGTATCCACCCAATGAACACTGAAGCTTTCTTT. It specifies CASSIHPMNTEAFF.

This clonotype was recorded many times. This chain joins TRBV12-3 or TRBV12-4 and TRBJ2-4; 8 nucleotides line up with TRBD1. V gave up 5 bases and J gave up 11 bases; unmatched junction bases: 5. CDR3 length: 12 residues. The CDR3 spells CASSPDRVVQYF. The DNA of the CDR3 is TGTGCCAGCAGTCCGGACAGGGTCGTTCAGTACTTC.